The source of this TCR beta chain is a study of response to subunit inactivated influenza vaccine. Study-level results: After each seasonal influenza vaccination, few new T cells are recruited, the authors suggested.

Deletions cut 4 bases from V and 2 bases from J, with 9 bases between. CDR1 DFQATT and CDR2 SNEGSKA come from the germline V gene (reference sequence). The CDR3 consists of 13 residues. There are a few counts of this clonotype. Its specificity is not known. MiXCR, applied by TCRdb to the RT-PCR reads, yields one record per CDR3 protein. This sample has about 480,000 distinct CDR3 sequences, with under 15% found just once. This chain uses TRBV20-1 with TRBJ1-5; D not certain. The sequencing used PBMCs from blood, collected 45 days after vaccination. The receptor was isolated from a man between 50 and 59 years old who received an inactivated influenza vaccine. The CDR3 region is CSAMRQGNQPQHF. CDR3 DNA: TGCAGTGCTATGCGCCAGGGCAATCAGCCCCAGCATTTT.